This TCR beta chain stems from a study of regulatory dendritic cells for organ transplantation. V gave up 0 bases and J gave up 5 bases, with 16 bases separating them. This CDR3 contains 16 residues. The germline V gene has CDR1 SGDLS and CDR2 YYNGEE. Findings and caveats of the study: Naive T cells showed high diversity, memory cells less, memory CD8+ least.

Notes on this clone: Its specificity is unknown.

The method was immunoSEQ multiplex PCR; TCRdb's version includes in-frame clones alone and lacks a portion of them. This sample has 20,000 or so clones, with roughly 85% found just once. CFSE-labeled sorted T cells met regulatory or mature dendritic cells for around 5 days. The specimen sequenced was naive CD4+ T cells from blood cultured with dendritic cells. Subset described: CD45RA+ naive T cells. This TCR derives from a human donor in good health. The genes are TRBV9 and TRBJ2-3, with D tentatively TRBD2 (5 bases). This chain's CDR3 is CASSVGAGSPQDTQYF. DNA of the CDR3: TGTGCCAGCAGCGTAGGGGCGGGTTCACCTCAAGATACGCAGTATTTT.